This T cell receptor (beta chain) was recorded in a study of blood T cell repertoires in COVID-19. Study at large: COVID-19 samples from acute and convalescent phases originated in the United States, Italy and Spain. The cDNA or gDNA used as material had been derived from T cells, B-cell-depleted T cells, or PBMCs.

Trimming took off 5 bases at V and 7 bases at J, with 12 bases between the two ends. Germline CDR1 and CDR2: LNHDA and SQIVND (reference sequence). CDR3 length: 13 residues. This table comes from immunoSEQ multiplex PCR, and its TCRdb copy is limited to in-frame clones, with some not included. The table lists a few hundred thousand clones, more than 70% of them singletons. The receptor's source is a woman between 50 and 59 years old with COVID-19, enrolled during active disease. The V gene is TRBV19, the J gene TRBJ2-1, with a possible D match to TRBD1 (6 bases). Sequences were obtained from peripheral blood. The CDR3 region has the DNA TGTGCCAGTAGTTCAGGGGCTTGGAATGAGCAGTTCTTC. Residues: CASSSGAWNEQFF.